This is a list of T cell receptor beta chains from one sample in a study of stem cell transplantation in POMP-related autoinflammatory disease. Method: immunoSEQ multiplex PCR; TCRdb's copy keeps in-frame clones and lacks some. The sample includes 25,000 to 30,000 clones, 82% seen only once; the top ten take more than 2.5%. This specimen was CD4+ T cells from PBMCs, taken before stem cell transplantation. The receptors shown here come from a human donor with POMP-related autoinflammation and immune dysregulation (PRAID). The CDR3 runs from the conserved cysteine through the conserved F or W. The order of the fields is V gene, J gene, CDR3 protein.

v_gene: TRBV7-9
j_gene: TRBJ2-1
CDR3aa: CASSSDRSGDEQFF

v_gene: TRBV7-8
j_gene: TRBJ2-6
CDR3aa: CASSLGVGANVLTF

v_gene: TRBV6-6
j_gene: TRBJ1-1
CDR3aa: CASGVDRDATEAFF

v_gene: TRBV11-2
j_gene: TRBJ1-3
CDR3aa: CASSFSTPRQFDSGNTIYF

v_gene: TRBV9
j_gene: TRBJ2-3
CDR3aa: CASSVGPSKWSDTQYF

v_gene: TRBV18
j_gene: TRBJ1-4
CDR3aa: CASSKGSGNEKLFF

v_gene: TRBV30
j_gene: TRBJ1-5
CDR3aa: CAWSVRGTGNQPQHF

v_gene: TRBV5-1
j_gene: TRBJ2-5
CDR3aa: CASSLGQGGETQYF

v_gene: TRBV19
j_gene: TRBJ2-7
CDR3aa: CASSELGYEQYF

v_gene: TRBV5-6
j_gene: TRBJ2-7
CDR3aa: CASSLGGRAMYEQYF

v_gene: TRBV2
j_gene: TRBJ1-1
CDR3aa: CASRSDRVNTEAFF

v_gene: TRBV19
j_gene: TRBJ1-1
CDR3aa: CASSQRLTGALGTEAFF

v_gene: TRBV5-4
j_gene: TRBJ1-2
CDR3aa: CASSPAGEDGYTF

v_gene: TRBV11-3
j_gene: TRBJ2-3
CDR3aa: CASSRGLAGASSTDTQYF

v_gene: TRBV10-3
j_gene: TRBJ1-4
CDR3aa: CAIRIQPREKLFF

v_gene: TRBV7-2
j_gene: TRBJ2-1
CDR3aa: CASSRDNSYNEQFF

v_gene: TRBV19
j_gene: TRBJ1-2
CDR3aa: CASSIDRDYGYTF

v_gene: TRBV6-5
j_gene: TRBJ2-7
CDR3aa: CASSYSRDRGHEQYF

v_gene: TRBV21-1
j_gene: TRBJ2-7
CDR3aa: CTPGQGAFYEQYF

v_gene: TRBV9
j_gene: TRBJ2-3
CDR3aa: CASSVAGGGGDTQYF

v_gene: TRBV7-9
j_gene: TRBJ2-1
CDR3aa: CASSLAAGRQFF

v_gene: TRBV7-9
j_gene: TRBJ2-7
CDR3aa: CASTRGQEAYEQYF

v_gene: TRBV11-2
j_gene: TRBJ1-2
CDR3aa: CASSPWRSYGYTF

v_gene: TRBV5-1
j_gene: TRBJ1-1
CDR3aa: CASNGGTEAFF

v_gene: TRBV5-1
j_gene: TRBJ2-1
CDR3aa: CASSLGQGADEQFF

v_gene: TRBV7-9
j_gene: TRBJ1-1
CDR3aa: CASSLVYNTEAFF

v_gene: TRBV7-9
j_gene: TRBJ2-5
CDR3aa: CASSLLIRAVETQYF

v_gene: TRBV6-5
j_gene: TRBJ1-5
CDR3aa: CASSPARGDQPQHF

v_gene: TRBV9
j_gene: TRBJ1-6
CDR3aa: CASSVAGGDYNSPLHF

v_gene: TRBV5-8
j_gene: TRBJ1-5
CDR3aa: CASSLAPGQGYGGNQPQHF

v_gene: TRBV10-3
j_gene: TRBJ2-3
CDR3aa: CAISREGADTQYF

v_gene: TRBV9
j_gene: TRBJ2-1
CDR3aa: CASSVDPYANNEQFF

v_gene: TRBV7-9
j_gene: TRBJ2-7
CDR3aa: CASSLTSTGSYEQYF

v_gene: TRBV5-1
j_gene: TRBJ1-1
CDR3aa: CASAGQPNTEAFF

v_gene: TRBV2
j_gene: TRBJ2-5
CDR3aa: CAAASGGVETQYF

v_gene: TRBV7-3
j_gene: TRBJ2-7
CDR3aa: CASSLTGGYEQYF

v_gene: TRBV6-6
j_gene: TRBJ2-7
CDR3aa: CASSYGGNSGEQYF

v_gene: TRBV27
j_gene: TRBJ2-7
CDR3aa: CASSTAGAGAEQYF

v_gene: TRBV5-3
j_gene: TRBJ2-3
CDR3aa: CARSLRDRGDTDTQYF

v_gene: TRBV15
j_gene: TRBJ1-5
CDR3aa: CATSRADQPQHF

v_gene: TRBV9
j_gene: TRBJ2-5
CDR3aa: CASSVGSGGHQETQYF

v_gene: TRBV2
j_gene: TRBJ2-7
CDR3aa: CASRTGTRTYEQYF

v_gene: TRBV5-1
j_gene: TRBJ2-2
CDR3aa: CASSLDYTGELFF

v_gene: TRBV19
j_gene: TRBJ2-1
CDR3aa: CASSSPWRGNEQFF

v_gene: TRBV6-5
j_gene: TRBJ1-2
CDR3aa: CASSPDDRDFGVYTF

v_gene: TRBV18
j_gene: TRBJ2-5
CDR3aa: CASSPPDRVETQYF

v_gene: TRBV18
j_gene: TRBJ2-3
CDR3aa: CASSPVYSGGGTDTQYF

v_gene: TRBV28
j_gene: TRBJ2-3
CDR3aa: CASRTRTTDTQYF

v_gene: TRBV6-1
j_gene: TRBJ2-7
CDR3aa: CASRGLVHYEQYF

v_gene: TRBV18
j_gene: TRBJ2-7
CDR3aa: CASSPGQNYEQYF

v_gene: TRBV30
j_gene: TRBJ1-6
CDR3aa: CAWDYKSSYNSPLHF

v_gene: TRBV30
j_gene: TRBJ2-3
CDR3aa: CASQKWGVQITDTQYF

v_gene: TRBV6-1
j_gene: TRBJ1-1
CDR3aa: CASSRQGALNTEAFF

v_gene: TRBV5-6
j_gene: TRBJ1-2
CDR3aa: CASRPTGEDGYTF

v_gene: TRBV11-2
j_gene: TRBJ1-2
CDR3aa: CASSQDLKTDFYGYTF